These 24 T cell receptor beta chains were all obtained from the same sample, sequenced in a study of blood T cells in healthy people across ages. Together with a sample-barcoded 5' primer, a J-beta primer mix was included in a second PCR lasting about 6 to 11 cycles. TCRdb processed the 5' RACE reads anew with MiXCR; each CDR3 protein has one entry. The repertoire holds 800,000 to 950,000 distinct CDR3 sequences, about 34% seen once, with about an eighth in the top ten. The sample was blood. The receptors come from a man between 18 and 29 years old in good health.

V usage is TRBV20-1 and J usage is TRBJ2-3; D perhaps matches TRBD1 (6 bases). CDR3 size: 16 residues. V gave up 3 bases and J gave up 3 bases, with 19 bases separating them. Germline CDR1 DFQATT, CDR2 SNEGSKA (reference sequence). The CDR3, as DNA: TGCAGTGCTAGGGGGGAAGTTGGGGGCGGGACAGATACGCAGTATTTT. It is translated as CSARGEVGGGTDTQYF.

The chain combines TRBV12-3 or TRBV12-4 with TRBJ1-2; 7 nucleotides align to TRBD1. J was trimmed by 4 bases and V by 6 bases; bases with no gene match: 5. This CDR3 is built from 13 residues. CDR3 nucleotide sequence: TGTGCCAGCAGCAGGGACAGCCTCTATGGCTACACCTTC. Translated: CASSRDSLYGYTF.

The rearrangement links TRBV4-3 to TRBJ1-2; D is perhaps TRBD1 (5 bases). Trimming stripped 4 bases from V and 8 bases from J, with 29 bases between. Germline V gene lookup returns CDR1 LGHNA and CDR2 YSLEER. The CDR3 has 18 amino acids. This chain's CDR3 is CASSLNRAQGAVGGGYTF. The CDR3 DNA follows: TGCGCCAGCAGCCTCAATCGGGCCCAAGGGGCCGTAGGAGGCGGCTACACCTTC.

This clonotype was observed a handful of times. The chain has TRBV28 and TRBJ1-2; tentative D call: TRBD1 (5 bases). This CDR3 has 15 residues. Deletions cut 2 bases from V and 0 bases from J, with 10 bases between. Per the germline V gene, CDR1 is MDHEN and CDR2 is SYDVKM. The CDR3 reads CASSLGEGANYGYTF. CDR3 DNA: TGTGCCAGCAGTTTAGGGGAAGGGGCTAACTATGGCTACACCTTC.

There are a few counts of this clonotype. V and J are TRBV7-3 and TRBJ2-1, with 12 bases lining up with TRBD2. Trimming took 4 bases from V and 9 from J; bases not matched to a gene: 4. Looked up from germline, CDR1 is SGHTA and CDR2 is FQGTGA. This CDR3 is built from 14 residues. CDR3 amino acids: CASSSLAGGGEQFF. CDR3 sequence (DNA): TGTGCCAGCAGCTCACTAGCGGGGGGTGGTGAGCAGTTCTTC.

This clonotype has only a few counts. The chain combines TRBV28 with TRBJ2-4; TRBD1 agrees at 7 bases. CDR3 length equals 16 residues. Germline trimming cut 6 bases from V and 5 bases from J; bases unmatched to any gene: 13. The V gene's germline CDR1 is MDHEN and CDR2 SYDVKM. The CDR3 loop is CASRRRGDSPENIQYF. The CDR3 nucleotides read TGTGCCAGCAGACGTCGAGGGGACAGTCCGGAAAACATTCAGTACTTC.

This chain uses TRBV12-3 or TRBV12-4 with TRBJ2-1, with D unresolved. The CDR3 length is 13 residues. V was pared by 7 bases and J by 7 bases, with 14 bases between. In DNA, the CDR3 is TGTGCCAGCAATGAAGGTTCCCGGAATGAGCAGTTCTTC. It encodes CASNEGSRNEQFF.

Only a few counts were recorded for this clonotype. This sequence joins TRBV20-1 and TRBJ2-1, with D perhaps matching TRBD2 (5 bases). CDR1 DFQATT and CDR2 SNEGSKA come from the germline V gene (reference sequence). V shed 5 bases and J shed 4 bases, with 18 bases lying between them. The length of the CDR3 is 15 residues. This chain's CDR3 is CSAQDTGRPYNEQFF. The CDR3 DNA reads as TGCAGTGCTCAAGATACGGGAAGACCGTACAATGAGCAGTTCTTC.

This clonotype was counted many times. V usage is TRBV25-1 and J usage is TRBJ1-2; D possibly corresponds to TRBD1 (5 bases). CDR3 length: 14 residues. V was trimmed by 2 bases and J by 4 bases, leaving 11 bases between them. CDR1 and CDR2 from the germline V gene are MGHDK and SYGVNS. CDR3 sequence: CASSEGDGGYGYTF. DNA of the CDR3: TGTGCCAGCAGTGAAGGGGACGGAGGCTATGGCTACACCTTC.

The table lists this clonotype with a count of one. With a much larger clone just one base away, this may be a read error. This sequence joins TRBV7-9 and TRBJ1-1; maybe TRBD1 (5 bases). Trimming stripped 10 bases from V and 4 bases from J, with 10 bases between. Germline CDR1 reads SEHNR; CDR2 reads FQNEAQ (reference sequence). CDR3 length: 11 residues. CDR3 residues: CATKGSTEAFF. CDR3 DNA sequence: TGTGCCACCAAGGGGAGCACTGAAGCTTTCTTT.

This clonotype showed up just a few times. The CDR3 region has the DNA TGTGCCAGCACCCCTACGACTAGCGGGGGAGATACGCAGTATTTT. This gives the protein CASTPTTSGGDTQYF. The chain recombines TRBV27 with TRBJ2-3, with 12 nucleotides matching TRBD2. J gave up 5 bases and V 7 bases, and 7 bases lay outside the gene matches. Germline assignment: CDR1 MNHEY and CDR2 SMNVEV (reference sequence). The CDR3 loop spans 15 amino acids.

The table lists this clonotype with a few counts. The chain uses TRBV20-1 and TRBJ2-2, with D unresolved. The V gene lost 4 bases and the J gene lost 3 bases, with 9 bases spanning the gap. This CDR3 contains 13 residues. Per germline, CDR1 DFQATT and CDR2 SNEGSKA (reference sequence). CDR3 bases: TGCAGTGCTACCGAGGCGGACACCGGGGAGCTGTTTTTT. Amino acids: CSATEADTGELFF.

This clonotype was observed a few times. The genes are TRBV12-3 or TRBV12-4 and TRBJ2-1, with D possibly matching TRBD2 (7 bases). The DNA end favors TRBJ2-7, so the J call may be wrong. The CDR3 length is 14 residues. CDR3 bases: TGTGCCAGCAGGGGCGGGGGCTCCTACAATGAGCAGTACTTC. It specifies CASRGGGSYNEQYF.

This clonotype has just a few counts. CDR3 DNA sequence: TGTGCCAGCAGTTACTCTTCGGTCAGAGCCTACGAGCAGTACTTC. Translated, it gives CASSYSSVRAYEQYF. V and J are TRBV6-5 and TRBJ2-7, with unresolved D. CDR3 length: 15 amino acids. Germline CDR1 MNHEY, CDR2 SVGAGI. Trimming stripped 0 bases from V and 2 bases from J, with 11 bases between.

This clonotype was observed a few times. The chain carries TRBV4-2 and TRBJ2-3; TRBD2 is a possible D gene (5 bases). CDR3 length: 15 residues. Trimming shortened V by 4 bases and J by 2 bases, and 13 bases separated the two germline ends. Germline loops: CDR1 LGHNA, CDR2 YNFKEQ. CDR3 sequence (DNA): TGTGCCAGCAGCCTCTCAGCGGAGAACACAGATACGCAGTATTTT. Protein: CASSLSAENTDTQYF.

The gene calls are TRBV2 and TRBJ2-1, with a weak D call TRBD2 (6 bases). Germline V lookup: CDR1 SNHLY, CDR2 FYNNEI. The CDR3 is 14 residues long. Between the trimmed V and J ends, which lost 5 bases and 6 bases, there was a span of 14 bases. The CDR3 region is CASSLGGPPNEQFF. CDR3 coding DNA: TGTGCCAGCAGTTTGGGGGGACCCCCCAATGAGCAGTTCTTC.

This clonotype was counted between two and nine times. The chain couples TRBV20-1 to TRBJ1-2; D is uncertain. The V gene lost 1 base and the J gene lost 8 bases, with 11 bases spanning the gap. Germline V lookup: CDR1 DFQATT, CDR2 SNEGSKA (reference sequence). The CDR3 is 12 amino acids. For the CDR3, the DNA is TGCAGTGCTAGAGTCGTCGGGGAAGGCTACACCTTC. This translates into CSARVVGEGYTF.

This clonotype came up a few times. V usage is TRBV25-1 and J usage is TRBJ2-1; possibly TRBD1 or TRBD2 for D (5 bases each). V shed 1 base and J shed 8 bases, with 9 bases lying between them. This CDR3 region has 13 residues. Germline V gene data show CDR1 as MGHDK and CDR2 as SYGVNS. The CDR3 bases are TGTGCCAGCAGTGAATGGGGACGGGATGAGCAGTTCTTC. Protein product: CASSEWGRDEQFF.

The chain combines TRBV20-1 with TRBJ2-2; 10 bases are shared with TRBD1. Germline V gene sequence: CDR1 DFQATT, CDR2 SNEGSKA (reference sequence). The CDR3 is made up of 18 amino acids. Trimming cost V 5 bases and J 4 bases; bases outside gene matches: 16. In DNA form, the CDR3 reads TGCAGTGCTTTCGGAACCGGGACAGGGGAGGTTGTCACCGGGGAGCTGTTTTTT. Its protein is CSAFGTGTGEVVTGELFF.

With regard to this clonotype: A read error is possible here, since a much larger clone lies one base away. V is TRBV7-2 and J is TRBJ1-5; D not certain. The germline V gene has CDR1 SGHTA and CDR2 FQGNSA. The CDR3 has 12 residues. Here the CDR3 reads CVSSFYNQPQHF. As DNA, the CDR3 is TGTGTCAGCAGCTTCTACAATCAGCCCCAGCATTTT.

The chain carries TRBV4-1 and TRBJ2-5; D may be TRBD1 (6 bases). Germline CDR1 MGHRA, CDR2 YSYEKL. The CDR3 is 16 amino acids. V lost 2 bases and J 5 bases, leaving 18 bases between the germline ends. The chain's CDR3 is CASSQRPVQGQETQYF. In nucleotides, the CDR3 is TGCGCCAGCAGCCAACGCCCGGTGCAGGGGCAGGAGACCCAGTACTTC.

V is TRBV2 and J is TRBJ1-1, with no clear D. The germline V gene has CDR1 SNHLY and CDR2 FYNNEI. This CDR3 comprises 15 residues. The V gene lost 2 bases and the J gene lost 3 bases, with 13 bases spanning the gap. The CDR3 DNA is TGTGCCAGCAGTGAAAGGCGGCCAACGGACACTGAAGCTTTCTTT. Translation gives CASSERRPTDTEAFF.

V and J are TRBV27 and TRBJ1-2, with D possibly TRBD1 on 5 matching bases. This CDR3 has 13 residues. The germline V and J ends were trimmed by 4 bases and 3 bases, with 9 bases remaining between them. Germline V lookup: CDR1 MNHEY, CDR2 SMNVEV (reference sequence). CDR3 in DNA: TGTGCCAGCAGTTCAGGGCGGCACTATGGCTACACCTTC. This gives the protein CASSSGRHYGYTF.

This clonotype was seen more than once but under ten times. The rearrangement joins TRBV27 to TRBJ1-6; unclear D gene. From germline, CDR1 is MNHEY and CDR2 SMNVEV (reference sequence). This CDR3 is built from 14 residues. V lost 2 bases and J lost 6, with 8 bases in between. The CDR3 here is CASSLERTNSPLHF. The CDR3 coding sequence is TGTGCCAGCAGTTTAGAAAGAACTAATTCACCCCTCCACTTT.